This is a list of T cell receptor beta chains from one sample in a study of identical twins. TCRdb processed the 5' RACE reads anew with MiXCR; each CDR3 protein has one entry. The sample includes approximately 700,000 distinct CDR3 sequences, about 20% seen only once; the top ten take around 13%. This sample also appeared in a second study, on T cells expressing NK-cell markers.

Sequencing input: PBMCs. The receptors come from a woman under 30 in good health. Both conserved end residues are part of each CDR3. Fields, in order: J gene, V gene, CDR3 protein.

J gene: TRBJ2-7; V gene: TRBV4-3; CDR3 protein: CASSRSSQESYGQYF
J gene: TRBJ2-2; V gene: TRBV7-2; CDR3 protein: CASSRSNTGELFF
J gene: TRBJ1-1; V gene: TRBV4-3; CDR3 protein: CASSQGTRTAFF
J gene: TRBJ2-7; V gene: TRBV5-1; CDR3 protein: CASSLVRDTRPHEQYF
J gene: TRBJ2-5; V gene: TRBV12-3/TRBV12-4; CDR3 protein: CASSLKQEETQYF
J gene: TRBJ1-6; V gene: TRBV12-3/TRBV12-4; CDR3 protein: CASTTGGGSPLHF
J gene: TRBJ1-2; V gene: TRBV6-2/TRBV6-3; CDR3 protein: CASCVPGYGYTF
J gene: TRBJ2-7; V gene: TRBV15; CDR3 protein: CATSTKAGGVSEQYF
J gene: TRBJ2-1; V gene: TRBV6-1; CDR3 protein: CASRGQLSSYNEQFF
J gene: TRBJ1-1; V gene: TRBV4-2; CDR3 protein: CASSQLQGNEAFF
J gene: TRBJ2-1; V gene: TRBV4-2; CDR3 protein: CASSEGTGEANEQFF
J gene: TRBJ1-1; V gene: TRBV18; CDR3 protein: CASSPNTENTEAFF
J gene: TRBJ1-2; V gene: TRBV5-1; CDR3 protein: CASSTTPGGNYGYTF
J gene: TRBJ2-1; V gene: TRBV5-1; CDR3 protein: CASSLVVGSAYNEQFF
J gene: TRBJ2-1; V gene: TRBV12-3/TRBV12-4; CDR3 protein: CASSPQSYNEQFF
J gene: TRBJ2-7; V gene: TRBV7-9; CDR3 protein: CASSLPGHSYEQYF
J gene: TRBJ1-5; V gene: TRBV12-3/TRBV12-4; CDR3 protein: CASSFSTGGWQPQHF
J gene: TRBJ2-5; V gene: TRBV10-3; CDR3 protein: CAISELDRGKTQYF
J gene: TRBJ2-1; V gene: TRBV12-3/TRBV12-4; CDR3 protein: CASSLERLAGEGEQFF
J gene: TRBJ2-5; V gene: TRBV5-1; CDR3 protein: CASSLEGGRARETQYF
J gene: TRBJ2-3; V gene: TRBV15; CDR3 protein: CATSRGHGLAGGRDTQYF
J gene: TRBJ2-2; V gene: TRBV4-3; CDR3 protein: CASSQFTSATGELFF
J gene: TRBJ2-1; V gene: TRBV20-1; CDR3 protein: CSAKIPGQANNEQFF
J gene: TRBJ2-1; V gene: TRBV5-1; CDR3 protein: CASSSGLIYTGDEQFF
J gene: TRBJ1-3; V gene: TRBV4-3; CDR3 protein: CASSQDSRLGDTIYF
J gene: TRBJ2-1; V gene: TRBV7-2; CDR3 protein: CASRQFRETSLDEQFF
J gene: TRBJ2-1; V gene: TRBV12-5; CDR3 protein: CATVRRTSSYNEQFF